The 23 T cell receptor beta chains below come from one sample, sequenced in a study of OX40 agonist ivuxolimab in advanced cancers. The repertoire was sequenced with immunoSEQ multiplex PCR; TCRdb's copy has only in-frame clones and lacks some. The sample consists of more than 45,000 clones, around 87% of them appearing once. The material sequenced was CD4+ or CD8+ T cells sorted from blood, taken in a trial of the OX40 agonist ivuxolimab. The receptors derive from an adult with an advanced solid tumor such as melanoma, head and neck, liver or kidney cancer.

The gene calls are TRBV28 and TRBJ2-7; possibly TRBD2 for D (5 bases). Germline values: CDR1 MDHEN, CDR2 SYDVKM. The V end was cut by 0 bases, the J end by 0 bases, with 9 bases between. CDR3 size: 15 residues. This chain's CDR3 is CASSLWGTSSYEQYF. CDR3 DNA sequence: TGTGCCAGCAGTTTATGGGGTACTAGCTCCTACGAGCAGTACTTC.

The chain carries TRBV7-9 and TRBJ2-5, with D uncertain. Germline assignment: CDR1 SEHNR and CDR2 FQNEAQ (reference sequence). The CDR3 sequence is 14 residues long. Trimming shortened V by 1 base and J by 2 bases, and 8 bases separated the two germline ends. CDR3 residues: CASSLGNGQETQYF. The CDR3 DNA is TGTGCCAGCAGCTTAGGGAACGGTCAAGAGACCCAGTACTTC.

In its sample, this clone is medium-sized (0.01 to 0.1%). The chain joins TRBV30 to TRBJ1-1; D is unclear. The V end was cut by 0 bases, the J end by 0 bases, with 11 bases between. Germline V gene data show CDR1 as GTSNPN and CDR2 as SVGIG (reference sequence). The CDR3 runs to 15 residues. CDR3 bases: TGTGCCTGGAGTGTACTTGGGCGGGTGAACACTGAAGCTTTCTTT. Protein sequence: CAWSVLGRVNTEAFF. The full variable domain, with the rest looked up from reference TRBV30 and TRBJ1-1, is SQTIHQWPATLVQPVGSPLSLECTVEGTSNPNLYWYRQAAGRGLQLLFYSVGIGQISSEVPQNLSASRPQDRQFILSSKKLLLSDSGFYLCAWSVLGRVNTEAFFGQGTRLTVV.

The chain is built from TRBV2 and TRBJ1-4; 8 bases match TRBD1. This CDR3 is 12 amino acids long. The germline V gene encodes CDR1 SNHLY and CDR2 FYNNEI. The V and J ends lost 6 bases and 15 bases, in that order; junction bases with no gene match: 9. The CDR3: CASRDRVRGVFF. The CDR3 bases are TGTGCCAGCAGGGACAGGGTCAGAGGCGTGTTTTTT.

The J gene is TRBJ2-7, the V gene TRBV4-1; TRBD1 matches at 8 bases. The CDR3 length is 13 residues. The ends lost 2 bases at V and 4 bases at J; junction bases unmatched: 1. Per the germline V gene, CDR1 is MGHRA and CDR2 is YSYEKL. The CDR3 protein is CASSQWTGYEQYF. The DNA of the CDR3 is TGCGCCAGCAGCCAATGGACAGGGTACGAGCAGTACTTC.

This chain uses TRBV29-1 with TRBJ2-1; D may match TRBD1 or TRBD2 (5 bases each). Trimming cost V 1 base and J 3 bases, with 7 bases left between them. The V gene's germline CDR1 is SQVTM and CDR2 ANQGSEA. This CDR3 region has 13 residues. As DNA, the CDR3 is TGCAGCGTTGAAGGAGGGGACTACAATGAGCAGTTCTTC. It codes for CSVEGGDYNEQFF.

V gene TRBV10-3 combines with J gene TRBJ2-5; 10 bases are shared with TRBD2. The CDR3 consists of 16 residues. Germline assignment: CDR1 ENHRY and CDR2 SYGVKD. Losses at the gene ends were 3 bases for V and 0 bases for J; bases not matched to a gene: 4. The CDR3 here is CAISDLAGEYQETQYF. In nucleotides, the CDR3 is TGTGCCATCAGTGATCTAGCGGGGGAGTACCAAGAGACCCAGTACTTC.

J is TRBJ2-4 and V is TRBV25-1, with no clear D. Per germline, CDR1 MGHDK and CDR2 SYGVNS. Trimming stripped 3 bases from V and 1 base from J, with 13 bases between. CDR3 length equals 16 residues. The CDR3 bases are TGTGCCAGCAGTGACAAACGACTTGGGGCCAAAAACATTCAGTACTTC. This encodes CASSDKRLGAKNIQYF.

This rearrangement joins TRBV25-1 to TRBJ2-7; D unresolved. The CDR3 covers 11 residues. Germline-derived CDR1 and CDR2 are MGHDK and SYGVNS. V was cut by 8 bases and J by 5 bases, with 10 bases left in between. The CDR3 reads CASAAPNEQYF. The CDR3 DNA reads TGTGCCAGCGCAGCCCCCAACGAGCAGTACTTC.

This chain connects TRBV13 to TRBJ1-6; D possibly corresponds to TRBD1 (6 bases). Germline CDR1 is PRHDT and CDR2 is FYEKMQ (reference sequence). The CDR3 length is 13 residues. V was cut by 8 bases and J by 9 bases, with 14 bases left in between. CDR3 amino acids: CASGTGRRSPLHF. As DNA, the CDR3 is TGTGCCAGCGGTACAGGGCGGCGTTCACCCCTCCACTTT.

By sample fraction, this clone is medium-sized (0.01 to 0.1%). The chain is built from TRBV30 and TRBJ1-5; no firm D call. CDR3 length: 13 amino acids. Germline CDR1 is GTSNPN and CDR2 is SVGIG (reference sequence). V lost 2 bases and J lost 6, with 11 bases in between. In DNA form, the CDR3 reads TGTGCCTGGAGTTCAAACACGGGTCAGCCCCAGCATTTT. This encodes CAWSSNTGQPQHF.

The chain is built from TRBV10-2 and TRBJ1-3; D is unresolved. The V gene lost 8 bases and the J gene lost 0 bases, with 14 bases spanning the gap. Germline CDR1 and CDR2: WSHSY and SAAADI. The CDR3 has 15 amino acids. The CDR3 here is CASPRKAASGNTIYF. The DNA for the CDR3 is TGCGCCAGCCCTAGGAAAGCCGCCTCTGGAAACACCATATATTTT.

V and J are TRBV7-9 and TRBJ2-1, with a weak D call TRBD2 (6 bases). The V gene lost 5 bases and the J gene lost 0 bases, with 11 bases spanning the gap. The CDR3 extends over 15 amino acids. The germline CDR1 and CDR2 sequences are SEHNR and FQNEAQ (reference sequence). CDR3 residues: CASSRTTFSYNEQFF. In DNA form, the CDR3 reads TGTGCCAGCAGCCGGACTACATTCTCCTACAATGAGCAGTTCTTC. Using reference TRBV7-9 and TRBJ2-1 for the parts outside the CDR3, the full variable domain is DTGVSQNPRHKITKRGQNVTFRCDPISEHNRLYWYRQTLGQGPEFLTYFQNEAQLEKSRLLSDRFSAERPKGSFSTLEIQRTEQGDSAMYLCASSRTTFSYNEQFFGPGTRLTVL.

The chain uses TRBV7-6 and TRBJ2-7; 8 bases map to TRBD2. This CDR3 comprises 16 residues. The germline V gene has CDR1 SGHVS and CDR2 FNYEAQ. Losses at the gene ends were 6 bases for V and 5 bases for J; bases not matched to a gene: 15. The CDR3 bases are TGTGCCAGCAGACCATTCAGCGGGAGCTACGCCCACGAGCAGTACTTC. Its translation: CASRPFSGSYAHEQYF.

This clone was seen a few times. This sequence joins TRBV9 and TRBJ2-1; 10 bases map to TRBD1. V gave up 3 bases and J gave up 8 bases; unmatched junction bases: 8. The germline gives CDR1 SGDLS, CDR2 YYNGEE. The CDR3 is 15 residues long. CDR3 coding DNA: TGTGCCAGCAGCGACCGGGACAGGGGAGGGCATGAGCAGTTCTTC. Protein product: CASSDRDRGGHEQFF. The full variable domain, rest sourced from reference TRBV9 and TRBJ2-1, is DSGVTQTPKHLITATGQRVTLRCSPRSGDLSVYWYQQSLDQGLQFLIQYYNGEERAKGNILERFSAQQFPDLHSELNLSSLELGDSALYFCASSDRDRGGHEQFFGPGTRLTVL.

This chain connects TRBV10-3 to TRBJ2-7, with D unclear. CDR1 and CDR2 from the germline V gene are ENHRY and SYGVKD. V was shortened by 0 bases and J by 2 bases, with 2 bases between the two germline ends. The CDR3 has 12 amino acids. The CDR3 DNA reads TGTGCCATCAGTGAGTCGGCCTACGAGCAGTACTTC. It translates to CAISESAYEQYF.

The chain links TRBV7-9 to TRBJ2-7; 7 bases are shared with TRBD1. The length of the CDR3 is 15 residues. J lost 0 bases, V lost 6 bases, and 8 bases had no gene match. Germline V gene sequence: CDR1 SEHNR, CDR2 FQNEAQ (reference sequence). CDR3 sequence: CASSFPDRASYEQYF. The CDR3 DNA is TGTGCCAGCAGTTTTCCAGACAGGGCCTCCTACGAGCAGTACTTC.

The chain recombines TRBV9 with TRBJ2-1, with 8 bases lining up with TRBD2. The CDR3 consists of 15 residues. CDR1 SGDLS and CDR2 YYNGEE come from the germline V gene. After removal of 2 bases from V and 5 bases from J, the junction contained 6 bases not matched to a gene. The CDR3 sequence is CASSVERELDNEQFF. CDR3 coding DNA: TGTGCCAGCAGCGTTGAGCGGGAGTTGGACAATGAGCAGTTCTTC.

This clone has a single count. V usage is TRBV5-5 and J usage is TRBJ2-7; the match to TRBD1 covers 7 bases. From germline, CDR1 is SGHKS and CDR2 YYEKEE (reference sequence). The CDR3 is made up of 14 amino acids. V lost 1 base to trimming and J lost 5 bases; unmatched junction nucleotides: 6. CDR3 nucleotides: TGTGCCAGCAGCTTGTTCACAACAGGGGACGAGCAGTACTTC. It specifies CASSLFTTGDEQYF.

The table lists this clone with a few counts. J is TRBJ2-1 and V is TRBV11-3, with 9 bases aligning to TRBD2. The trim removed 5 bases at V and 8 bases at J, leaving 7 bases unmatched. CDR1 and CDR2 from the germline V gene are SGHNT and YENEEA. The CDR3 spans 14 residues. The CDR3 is CASSMGAGGHEQFF. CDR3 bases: TGTGCCAGCAGCATGGGGGCGGGAGGGCATGAGCAGTTCTTC.

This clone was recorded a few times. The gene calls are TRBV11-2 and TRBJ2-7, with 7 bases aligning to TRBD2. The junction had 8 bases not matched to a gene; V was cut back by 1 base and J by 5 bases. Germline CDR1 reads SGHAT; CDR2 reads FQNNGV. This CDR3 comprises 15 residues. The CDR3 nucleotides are TGTGCCAGCAGCTTAGTCTCGGGGGGTCTGAACGAGCAGTACTTC. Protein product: CASSLVSGGLNEQYF.

CDR3 region: CASSVGSSGGLFF. For the CDR3, the DNA is TGTGCCAGCAGCGTAGGGAGTAGCGGGGGTCTGTTCTTC. The chain links TRBV9 to TRBJ2-1; TRBD2 matches at 9 bases. Germline loops: CDR1 SGDLS, CDR2 YYNGEE. After removal of 0 bases from V and 15 bases from J, the junction contained 7 bases not matched to a gene. This CDR3 comprises 13 residues.

The CDR3 DNA reads TGTGCCAGCAGCACCTCTAGCGGGAAAAACGGGGAGCTGTTTTTT. Translation: CASSTSSGKNGELFF. The V gene is TRBV11-2, the J gene TRBJ2-2, with 9 nucleotides matching TRBD2. V gave up 5 bases and J gave up 7 bases; unmatched junction bases: 8. Germline V gene sequence: CDR1 SGHAT, CDR2 FQNNGV. This CDR3 has 15 residues.